Given below is one TCR beta chain in context. Its antigen is unknown. Base qualities are not provided; no much larger clone lies one nucleotide away. Trimming leaves V shorter by 0 bases and J shorter by 6 bases, with the junction holding 6 bases beyond the gene matches. CDR1 and CDR2 (DFQATT, SNEGSKA) derive from the germline V gene (reference sequence). Including cysteine and phenylalanine, the CDR3 has 15 amino acids. Here the CDR3 DNA is all that survives: 45 bases in frame from base 1. This sample was included in a study of CD8 T cells in Susac syndrome (dated by TCRdb to between 2018 and 2021). About the full investigation: Among the sequenced Susac syndrome patients, over five had clinically active disease and about eight were in clinical remission. At blood withdrawal, Susac syndrome patients were either therapy-naive, taking corticosteroids (in some cases with IVIg as well), or taking IVIg alone. Repertoire sequencing was used to test whether CD8+ T cell activation and differentiation in Susac syndrome was antigen driven. The study compared CD8+ T cell repertoire clonality among over 9 healthy donors, approximately 14 Susac syndrome patients and fewer than 19 multiple sclerosis patients. What the research found in general, with its limitations: Clonal expansion was observed in Susac syndrome CD8+ repertoires, with the highest expansion in CD8+ TEMRA cells and greater expansion in clinically active than in remitting patients. The number of individuals in the TCR sequencing and HLA analysis was acknowledged as relatively small. Looking at Susac-specific public clones, the researchers identified 15 to 20 in the total CD8+ repertoire and five in the CD8+ TEMRA repertoire.

RNA was extracted using the RNeasy kit, and about 0.45 to 1 ug of the RNA was reverse transcribed with random hexamers. The immunoSEQ multiplex PCR assay, which covers 54 Vbeta and 13 Jbeta segments, was used to amplify TCR beta CDR3 regions. PCR amplification bias was corrected using a synthetic template baseline for primer optimization and computational correction. Turning to the authors' computational methods: Reads were annotated to V, D and J genes per IMGT and analyzed with immunoSEQ Analyzer, keeping only productive sequences. To calculate clonality, Shannon entropy was normalized by log2 of the number of productive unique sequences and then subtracted from one. Public and private clones were assessed among the 100 most prevalent clones of each patient and control. Clones were defined as Susac-specific if absent from the healthy and MS cohorts, from 900 to 1,300 published viral clones and from other ImmuneACCESS disease sequences. Through fastp at Q25 and MiXCR, TCRdb rebuilt clones from the public reads, retaining in-frame beta chains. Each CDR3 protein gets just one entry, which takes the most common genes and DNA from the rows behind it. What appears here as the V and J calls and clone size reflects TCRdb's work, not the paper's. Counted in this sample were fewer than 150,000 distinct CDR3 sequences; roughly 94% of them appeared once. Jointly, the top ten make up approximately 0.17% of the sample.

High-throughput TCR beta sequencing profiled peripheral blood CD8+ and CD4+ T cells from healthy donors, Susac syndrome patients and multiple sclerosis patients. Recently defined diagnostic criteria for definite or probable disease were met by the Susac syndrome patients. CD8+ TEMRA cells were enriched by FACS, while bulk CD8+ and CD4+ T cells were purified by magnetic negative isolation. Blood was collected in EDTA tubes and processed within 24 hours, with PBMCs isolated through density gradient centrifugation. PBMCs intended for TCR sequencing were cryopreserved in liquid nitrogen and were subsequently thawed in a 37 degrees C water bath. The sorted or isolated CD4+, CD8+ and CD8+ TEMRA cells had a purity of 90% or higher.

This sequence uses TRBV20-1 and TRBJ2-1; TRBD2 lines up with 9 middle nucleotides. This TCR came from a human donor with Susac syndrome. The sequenced sample was CD8+ T cells from PBMCs. The sequenced DNA is TGCAGTGCTAGAGACCATAGCGGGAGCAGCAATGAGCAGTTCTTC. This yields the protein CSARDHSGSSNEQFF.